The 26 T cell receptor beta chains listed next were all sequenced from one sample in a study of blood T cell repertoires in COVID-19. The table came from immunoSEQ multiplex PCR; TCRdb's copy has only in-frame clones and leaves some out. The sample consists of about 320,000 clones, about 91% of them appearing once. The specimen sequenced was peripheral blood. Source of these receptors: a woman in her 30s with COVID-19, enrolled during active disease.

The V call is TRBV18, the J call TRBJ2-1, with D possibly matching TRBD2 (7 bases). V shed 2 bases and J shed 5 bases, with 10 bases lying between them. Germline V lookup: CDR1 KGHSH, CDR2 LQKENI. CDR3 size: 14 residues. For the CDR3, the DNA is TGTGCCAGCTCACCAATAGGGGGGGACAATGAGCAGTTCTTC. As protein: CASSPIGGDNEQFF.

The rearrangement joins TRBV7-2 to TRBJ2-1; 7 bases align to TRBD1. Losses at the gene ends were 0 bases for V and 2 bases for J; bases not matched to a gene: 10. Germline-derived CDR1 and CDR2 are SGHTA and FQGNSA. This CDR3 has 18 residues. The CDR3 here is CASSLAGLRGRTYNEQFF. The CDR3 DNA is TGTGCCAGCAGCTTAGCGGGTCTAAGGGGGCGGACCTACAATGAGCAGTTCTTC.

The rearrangement joins TRBV6-1 to TRBJ2-7; a possible D gene is TRBD2 (6 bases). The CDR3 extends over 14 amino acids. Germline CDR1 reads MNHNS; CDR2 reads SASEGT. V lost 0 bases and J 7 bases, leaving 13 bases between the germline ends. The CDR3 region is CASSEALPTREQYV. The CDR3 region has the DNA TGTGCCAGCAGTGAAGCGTTGCCGACTAGGGAGCAGTACGTC.

The rearrangement joins TRBV9 to TRBJ1-3; TRBD1 agrees at 7 bases. The germline V gene has CDR1 SGDLS and CDR2 YYNGEE. Trimming cost V 4 bases and J 4 bases; bases outside gene matches: 5. The CDR3 sequence is 14 residues long. CDR3 in amino acids: CASSPIQGGNTIYF. The DNA of the CDR3 is TGTGCCAGCAGCCCGATACAGGGGGGAAACACCATATATTTT. Supplemented by reference TRBV9 and TRBJ1-3, the full variable domain reads DSGVTQTPKHLITATGQRVTLRCSPRSGDLSVYWYQQSLDQGLQFLIQYYNGEERAKGNILERFSAQQFPDLHSELNLSSLELGDSALYFCASSPIQGGNTIYFGEGSWLTVV.

The chain combines TRBV3-1 (or the pseudogene TRBV3-2) with TRBJ1-2, with 7 bases lining up with TRBD1. The CDR3 is 14 residues long. With 4 bases clipped from V and 2 bases from J, the junction kept 4 bases outside the gene matches. Per germline, CDR1 LGHDT and CDR2 YNNKEL (reference sequence). This chain's CDR3 is CASSRTGVNYGYTF. In nucleotides, the CDR3 is TGTGCCAGCAGCCGTACAGGGGTGAACTATGGCTACACCTTC.

The V and J genes are TRBV7-7 and TRBJ2-7; 7 bases match TRBD2. CDR1 and CDR2 from the germline V gene are SSHAT and FNYEAQ (reference sequence). The CDR3 extends over 13 amino acids. This CDR3 reads CASSFPGGYEQYV. CDR3 bases: TGTGCTAGCAGCTTTCCGGGGGGCTACGAGCAGTACGTC.

This clone was picked up one time. V usage is TRBV11-3 and J usage is TRBJ1-1; D unclear. Germline loops: CDR1 SGHNT, CDR2 YENEEA. The CDR3 length is 15 residues. The V gene lost 5 bases and the J gene lost 1 base, with 14 bases spanning the gap. The CDR3 region is CASSPLNNANTEAFF. For the CDR3, the DNA is TGTGCCAGCAGCCCCCTAAATAATGCGAACACTGAAGCTTTCTTT.

V and J are TRBV12-5 and TRBJ1-2; D not certain. Trimming removed 3 bases at V and 4 bases at J, with 9 bases between. This CDR3 has 13 residues. CDR1 and CDR2 from the germline V gene are LGHNT and FRNRAP. DNA of the CDR3: TGTGCTAGTGGTTTATCCGGGTTCTATGGCTACACCTTC. Protein product: CASGLSGFYGYTF.

The gene calls are TRBV6-5 and TRBJ1-1, with 7 bases fitting TRBD1. Germline CDR1 is MNHEY and CDR2 is SVGAGI. Trimming removed 6 bases from V and 9 bases from J; junction bases left unmatched: 7. This CDR3 has 12 residues. The CDR3: CASSRTGVQAFF. CDR3 nucleotide sequence: TGTGCCAGCAGCCGTACAGGGGTCCAAGCTTTCTTT.

The V gene is TRBV6-5, the J gene TRBJ1-3; D not resolved. Germline V gives CDR1 MNHEY, CDR2 SVGAGI. V lost 0 bases and J 4 bases, leaving 10 bases between the germline ends. This CDR3 region has 15 residues. CDR3 sequence (DNA): TGTGCCAGCAGTTACTCGGGTGGCGGGGGAAACACCATATATTTT. Protein product: CASSYSGGGGNTIYF.

The rearrangement joins TRBV7-2 to TRBJ2-5; perhaps TRBD2 as D (5 bases). This CDR3 spans 15 amino acids. Trimming shortened V by 2 bases and J by 2 bases, and 12 bases separated the two germline ends. Per the germline V gene, CDR1 is SGHTA and CDR2 is FQGNSA. Here the CDR3 DNA reads TGTGCCAGCAGCTTAATCGTACTAGGGCAAGAGACCCAGTACTTC. Amino acid sequence: CASSLIVLGQETQYF.

The chain carries TRBV5-4 and TRBJ1-1; 10 bases line up with TRBD1. J gave up 5 bases and V 4 bases, and 5 bases lay outside the gene matches. The germline CDR1 and CDR2 sequences are SGHNT and YYREEE (reference sequence). CDR3 size: 14 residues. In nucleotides, the CDR3 is TGTGCCAGCAGCAGACAGGGGGCGCGTACTGAAGCTTTCTTT. Translated: CASSRQGARTEAFF.

Comments on this clone: Within the sample, other DNA sequences also encode this same CDR3. The CDR3 nucleotides are TGTGCCAGCAGTTTATACAGGGGCAGTGAAAAACTGTTTTTT. Translated: CASSLYRGSEKLFF. The chain employs TRBV27 and TRBJ1-4; 7 bases line up with TRBD1. Germline lookup yields CDR1 MNHEY and CDR2 SMNVEV (reference sequence). V shed 1 base and J 7 bases; nucleotides not matched to a gene: 3. This CDR3 has 14 residues.

In its sample, this clone was seen once. The V gene is TRBV5-4, the J gene TRBJ1-1; D not certain. V lost 0 bases, J lost 4 bases, and 13 bases lay in between. Germline CDR1 SGHNT, CDR2 YYREEE (reference sequence). The CDR3 is 15 amino acids. CDR3 DNA sequence: TGTGCCAGCAGCTTGGATCAGGCGCGGGGCACTGAAGCTTTCTTT. It encodes CASSLDQARGTEAFF.

V gene TRBV3-1 (or the pseudogene TRBV3-2) combines with J gene TRBJ1-4, with 9 bases aligning to TRBD1. Looked up from germline, CDR1 is LGHDT and CDR2 is YNNKEL (reference sequence). The CDR3 has 15 amino acids. Trimming removed 4 bases from V and 5 bases from J; junction bases left unmatched: 5. The CDR3 bases are TGTGCCAGCAGCCTGAGTGGACAGGGGAATGAAAAACTGTTTTTT. Protein: CASSLSGQGNEKLFF.

V gene TRBV10-2 combines with J gene TRBJ2-1; D perhaps matches TRBD2 (6 bases). The CDR3 is 13 amino acids. V lost 10 bases to trimming and J lost 7 bases, with 17 bases between them. Germline values: CDR1 WSHSY, CDR2 SAAADI. The CDR3 DNA follows: TGCGCCACTTGGGGCGGAGGGGCGAATGAGCAGTTCTTC. This translates into CATWGGGANEQFF.

In its sample, this clone was seen once. This sequence joins TRBV10-3 and TRBJ2-1; 7 bases agree with TRBD1. The junction had 3 bases not matched to a gene; V was cut back by 1 base and J by 6 bases. Germline V gene data show CDR1 as ENHRY and CDR2 as SYGVKD. CDR3 length: 14 residues. CDR3 coding DNA: TGTGCCATCAGTGAGTACGCAGGGGGCAATGAGCAGTTCTTC. The encoded protein is CAISEYAGGNEQFF.

The chain joins TRBV3-1 (or the pseudogene TRBV3-2) to TRBJ2-3; D ambiguous. The V and J ends lost 1 base and 3 bases respectively, with 14 bases between them. This CDR3 contains 16 residues. Germline V gives CDR1 LGHDT, CDR2 YNNKEL (reference sequence). The CDR3 DNA is TGTGCCAGCAGCCAAGGGGCCTCCTTAGAGACAGATACGCAGTATTTT. It is translated as CASSQGASLETDTQYF.

The chain joins TRBV29-1 to TRBJ2-5; possibly TRBD1 for D (5 bases). The CDR3 spans 11 residues. The germline gives CDR1 SQVTM, CDR2 ANQGSEA. The V end lost 1 base, the J end lost 7 bases, and 7 bases lay between the germline ends. The CDR3, as DNA: TGCAGCGTTGAAGGGGGCACGACCCAGTACTTC. Amino acids: CSVEGGTTQYF.

The genes are TRBV19 and TRBJ1-2; TRBD1 aligns across 8 bases. CDR3 length equals 14 residues. The V segment lost 7 bases and the J segment 2 bases; nucleotides outside the gene matches: 6. Germline V gene lookup returns CDR1 LNHDA and CDR2 SQIVND (reference sequence). CDR3 in amino acids: CASIGTGRNYGYTF. The CDR3 DNA sequence: TGTGCCAGTATCGGGACAGGAAGGAACTATGGCTACACCTTC.

This clone has a single count. The gene calls are TRBV19 and TRBJ1-1, with 7 bases aligning to TRBD1. CDR1 and CDR2 from the germline V gene are LNHDA and SQIVND (reference sequence). This CDR3 is 14 amino acids long. The V and J ends lost 6 bases and 1 base, in that order; junction bases with no gene match: 5. In nucleotides, the CDR3 is TGTGCCAGTAGCCGGGACAGTAGGAACACTGAAGCTTTCTTT. Protein sequence: CASSRDSRNTEAFF.

The rearrangement uses TRBV6-8 and TRBJ2-7; maybe TRBD2 (7 bases). V lost 11 bases, J lost 0 bases, and 20 bases lay in between. The CDR3 extends over 15 amino acids. CDR1 and CDR2 (germline): MNHGY, SAAAGT. The CDR3 coding sequence is TGTGCCGGATCGGCGGGCGGGGGCCACTCCTACGAGCAGTACGTC. Translated, it gives CAGSAGGGHSYEQYV.

This clone was counted a few times. The chain has TRBV18 and TRBJ1-6, with 7 bases fitting TRBD1. V was clipped by 3 bases and J by 7 bases; unmatched bases: 9. Looked up from germline, CDR1 is KGHSH and CDR2 is LQKENI. The CDR3 is 16 amino acids. The CDR3 nucleotides are TGTGCCAGCTCACCCGGGGGGGACAGAAGGAATTCACCCCTCCACTTT. Amino acids: CASSPGGDRRNSPLHF.

The V gene is TRBV6-5, the J gene TRBJ2-6; D gene uncertain. The V gene lost 3 bases and the J gene lost 0 bases, with 9 bases spanning the gap. The CDR3 totals 16 residues. The germline V gene encodes CDR1 MNHEY and CDR2 SVGAGI. The CDR3 loop is CASSYSGFSGANVLTF. The CDR3 coding sequence is TGTGCCAGCAGTTATTCAGGCTTCTCTGGGGCCAACGTCCTGACTTTC.

V is TRBV2 and J is TRBJ1-5; possible D gene TRBD1, 6 bases. Germline V CDR1 and CDR2: SNHLY, FYNNEI. Trimming took off 3 bases at V and 4 bases at J, with 13 bases between the two ends. The CDR3 sequence is 15 residues long. The CDR3 bases are TGTGCCAGCAGTGAGCAGGGGCGCGGGAATCAGCCCCAGCATTTT. Its translation: CASSEQGRGNQPQHF.

This clone has just one count. V usage is TRBV3-1 (or the pseudogene TRBV3-2) and J usage is TRBJ2-5; weak D call: TRBD2 (6 bases). The CDR3 consists of 16 residues. Between the trimmed V and J ends, which lost 1 base and 2 bases, there was a span of 14 bases. Per germline, CDR1 LGHDT and CDR2 YNNKEL (reference sequence). CDR3 region: CASSQATRGRQETQYF. CDR3 nucleotide sequence: TGTGCCAGCAGCCAAGCTACCCGTGGGAGGCAAGAGACCCAGTACTTC.